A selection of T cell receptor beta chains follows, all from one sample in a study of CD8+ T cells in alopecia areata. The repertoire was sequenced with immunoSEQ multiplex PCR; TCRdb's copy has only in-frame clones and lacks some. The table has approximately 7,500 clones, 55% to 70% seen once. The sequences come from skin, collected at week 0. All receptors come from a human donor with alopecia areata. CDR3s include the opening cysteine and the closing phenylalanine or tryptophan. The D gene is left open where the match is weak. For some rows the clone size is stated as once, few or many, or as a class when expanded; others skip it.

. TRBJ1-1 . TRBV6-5 TGTGCCAGCAGTTACAATAGGGATACTGAAGCTTTCTTT CASSYNRDTEAFF
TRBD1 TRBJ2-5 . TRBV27 TGTGCCAGCAGTTTGACCGGGACAGGGGATAAGGAGACCCAGTACTTC CASSLTGTGDKETQYF
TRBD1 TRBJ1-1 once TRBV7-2 TGTGCCAGCAGCCCTAGACAGGGGGCGTTGAACACTGAAGCTTTCTTT CASSPRQGALNTEAFF
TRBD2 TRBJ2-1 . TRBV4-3 TGCGCCAGCAGCCAAGCCTCCTACGCCGCTAGCGGGGTTAGCCATGAGCAGTTCTTC CASSQASYAASGVSHEQFF
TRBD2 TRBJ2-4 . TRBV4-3 TGCGCCAGCAGCCAAGATAGGGGAGGGGTTTCGGCCAAAAACATTCAGTACTTC CASSQDRGGVSAKNIQYF
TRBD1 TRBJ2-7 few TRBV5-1 TGCGCCAGCAGCTCCATAAGCCGGGACAGGGGATACGAGCAGTACTTC CASSSISRDRGYEQYF
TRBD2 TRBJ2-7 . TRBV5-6 TGTGCCAGCAGCGCCCCTAGGCGGGGGGGCCTCCACGAGCAGTACTTC CASSAPRRGGLHEQYF
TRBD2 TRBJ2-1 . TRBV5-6 TGTGCCAGCAGCTTGCCTAGCGGGGATCTCAATGAGCAGTTCTTC CASSLPSGDLNEQFF
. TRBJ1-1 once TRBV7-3 TGTGCCAGCAGCTTAGGGTGGGGCACTGAAGCTTTCTTT CASSLGWGTEAFF
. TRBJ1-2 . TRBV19 TGTGCCAGTAGTATCGGAGATGGTGGCTACACCTTC CASSIGDGGYTF
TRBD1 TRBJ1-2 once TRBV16 TGTGCCAGCAACCCCCGGGACAGGGGGCAATGGGGAGGCTACACCTTC CASNPRDRGQWGGYTF
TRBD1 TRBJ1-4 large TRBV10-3 TGTGCCACTAGGACAGAGGGGGCTGAAAAACTGTTTTTT CATRTEGAEKLFF
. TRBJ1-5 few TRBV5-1 TGCGCCAGCAGCTTGGAAGGGGATAGCAATCAGCCCCAGCATTTT CASSLEGDSNQPQHF
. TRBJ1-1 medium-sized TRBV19 TGTGCCAGTAGCCCAAGCTGGAACACTGAAGCTTTCTTT CASSPSWNTEAFF
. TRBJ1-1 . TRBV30 TGTGCCTGGAGGATCGGGGCGGGTTTCTTTCGGGATTCTGAAGCTTTCTTT CAWRIGAGFFRDSEAFF
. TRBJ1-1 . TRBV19 TGTGCCAGTAGTTCGTACGGGGGGGCCACTGAAGCTTTCTTT CASSSYGGATEAFF
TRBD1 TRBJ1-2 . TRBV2 TGTGCCAGCAGGTGGGACAGCGAAGGGGGCTACACCTTC CASRWDSEGGYTF
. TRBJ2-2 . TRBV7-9 TGTGCCAGCAGCAGCGCAGGGGATGCCGGGGAGCTGTTTTTT CASSSAGDAGELFF
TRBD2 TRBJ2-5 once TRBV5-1 TGCGCCAGCAGCTCCCGGTCTAGCGGTCAAGAGACCCAGTACTTC CASSSRSSGQETQYF
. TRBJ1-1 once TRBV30 TGTGCCTGGAGTAATGGGGGCTTTGGGGTGAACACTGAAGCTTTCTTT CAWSNGGFGVNTEAFF
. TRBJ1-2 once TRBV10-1 TGCGCCAGCAGTGTGGGGCCCACCTATGGCTACACCTTC CASSVGPTYGYTF
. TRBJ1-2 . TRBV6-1 TGTGCCAGCAGTGAAGCTGATGGGTATCGCGGTGGCTACACCTTC CASSEADGYRGGYTF
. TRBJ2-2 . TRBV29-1 TGCAGCGTATTGGGGGGCGTGGGCACCGGGGAGCTGTTTTTT CSVLGGVGTGELFF
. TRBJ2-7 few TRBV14 TGTGCCAGCAGTCCTGCGTTCGGGGCATCGGCGTACGAGCAGTACTTC CASSPAFGASAYEQYF
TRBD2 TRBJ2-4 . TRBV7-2 TGTGCCAGCAGCAAACCGACTAGCTGGTCCAAAAACATTCAGTACTTC CASSKPTSWSKNIQYF
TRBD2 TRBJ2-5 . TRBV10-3 TGTGCCATCAGTGACCCTAGCGGGGGGGGGAACCAAGAGACCCAGTACTTC CAISDPSGGGNQETQYF
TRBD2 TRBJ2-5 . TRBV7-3 TGTGCCAGCAGCATGAGCGGGGGGAGCCAAGAGACCCAGTACTTC CASSMSGGSQETQYF
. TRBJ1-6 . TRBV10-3 TGTGCCATCAGTGAGTCGGGGCCGAGCTCCTATAATTCACCCCTCCACTTT CAISESGPSSYNSPLHF
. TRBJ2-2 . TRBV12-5 TGTGCTAGTGGTTTGTTGTCTGGGGCGTTCCATACCGGGGAGCTGTTTTTT CASGLLSGAFHTGELFF
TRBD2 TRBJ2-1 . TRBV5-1 TGCGCCAGCAGCCCCCAGGGACTAGTATCCAATGAGCAGTTCTTC CASSPQGLVSNEQFF
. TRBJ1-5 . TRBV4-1 TGCGCCAGCAGCCAAGAGGACAATCAGCCCCAGCATTTT CASSQEDNQPQHF
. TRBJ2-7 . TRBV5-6 TGTGCCAGCAGCAATCAAGGGGGCTACGAGCAGTACTTC CASSNQGGYEQYF